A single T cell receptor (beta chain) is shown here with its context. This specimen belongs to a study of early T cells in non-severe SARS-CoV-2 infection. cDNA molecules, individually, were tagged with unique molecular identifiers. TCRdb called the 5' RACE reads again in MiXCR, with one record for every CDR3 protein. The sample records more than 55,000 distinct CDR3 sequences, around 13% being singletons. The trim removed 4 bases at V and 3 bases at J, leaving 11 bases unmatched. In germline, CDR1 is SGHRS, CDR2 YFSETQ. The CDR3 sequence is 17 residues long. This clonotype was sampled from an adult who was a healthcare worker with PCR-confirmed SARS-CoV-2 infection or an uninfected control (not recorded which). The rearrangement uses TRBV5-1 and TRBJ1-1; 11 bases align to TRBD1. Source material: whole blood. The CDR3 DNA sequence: TGCGCCAGCAGCCCCCGGACAGGGGGCTTAGGAGACACTGAAGCTTTCTTT. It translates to CASSPRTGGLGDTEAFF.